What follows are 14 T cell receptor beta chains derived from one specimen sequenced in a study of regulatory T cells in long-lasting Graves disease. CDR3 regions were amplified by Arm-PCR using iRepertoire HTBI primers to build TCR beta libraries. TCRdb ran MiXCR on the multiplex PCR reads and lists one entry per CDR3 protein. The table lists 400,000 to 500,000 distinct CDR3 sequences, approximately 22% of them singletons. Time point meaning: persistent/refractory GD, antithyroid drugs over 5 years with positive TRAb. Extracted PBMC RNA gave rise to the TCR library. The sample consisted of peripheral blood mononuclear cells (PBMCs), taken when the disease was refractory, from a patient treated with antithyroid drugs. All receptors come from a female donor with Graves disease.

This clonotype was recorded many times. The chain combines TRBV29-1 with TRBJ1-2; D unresolved. The germline V and J ends were trimmed by 1 base and 3 bases, with 9 bases remaining between them. This CDR3 spans 13 amino acids. Germline CDR1 is SQVTM and CDR2 is ANQGSEA. The CDR3 here is CSVEGTDYYGYTF. CDR3 sequence (DNA): TGCAGCGTTGAAGGGACCGACTACTATGGCTACACCTTC.

This clonotype was seen a handful of times. This chain uses TRBV6-5 with TRBJ2-6, with D unresolved. V lost 2 bases to trimming and J lost 0 bases, with 8 bases between them. There are 16 residues in the CDR3. The V gene's germline CDR1 is MNHEY and CDR2 SVGAGI. CDR3 loop: CASSYTYSSGANVLTF. The CDR3 DNA reads TGTGCCAGCAGTTACACGTACAGCTCTGGGGCCAACGTCCTGACTTTC.

The V gene is TRBV29-1, the J gene TRBJ2-5; 8 nucleotides align to TRBD2. From germline, CDR1 is SQVTM and CDR2 ANQGSEA. Trimming at V came to 6 bases and at J to 5 bases, leaving 5 bases not matched to a gene. CDR3 length: 12 amino acids. The CDR3 here is CSVDRGRETQYF. CDR3 DNA sequence: TGCAGCGTAGACCGCGGGAGGGAGACCCAGTACTTC.

Many counts were recorded for this clonotype. CDR3 sequence (DNA): TGCGCCAGCAGCTTTTCATCAAACTTGAACACTGAAGCTTTCTTT. Encoded protein: CASSFSSNLNTEAFF. The V and J genes are TRBV5-1 and TRBJ1-1; D is ambiguous. Per the germline V gene, CDR1 is SGHRS and CDR2 is YFSETQ. The CDR3 runs 15 residues. The V end lost 2 bases, the J end lost 0 bases, and 11 bases lay between the germline ends.

This clonotype was picked up a small number of times. The chain has TRBV2 and TRBJ2-1; 10 positions match TRBD2. The V segment lost 4 bases and the J segment 8 bases; nucleotides outside the gene matches: 11. The CDR3 is 16 residues long. The V gene's germline CDR1 is SNHLY and CDR2 FYNNEI. The CDR3 DNA sequence: TGTGCCAGCAGTGGACAACTGGGACTAGCGCAGCATGAGCAGTTCTTC. Translating gives CASSGQLGLAQHEQFF.

This clonotype was recorded once. The genes are TRBV19 and TRBJ1-5; perhaps TRBD1 as D (5 bases). The CDR3 is 12 residues long. With 8 bases removed from V and 15 bases from J, the gap between germline ends came to 20 bases. Germline V gives CDR1 LNHDA, CDR2 SQIVND (reference sequence). The CDR3 loop reads CASGPLPGGGHF. The CDR3 DNA follows: TGTGCCAGTGGGCCCTTACCTGGCGGGGGGCATTTT. Full variable domain (rest looked up from reference TRBV19 and TRBJ1-5): DGGITQSPKYLFRKEGQNVTLSCEQNLNHDAMYWYRQDPGQGLRLIYYSQIVNDFQKGDIAEGYSVSREKKESFPLTVTSAQKNPTAFYLCASGPLPGGGHFGDGTRLSIL.

In its sample, this clonotype was seen many times. The V call is TRBV2, the J call TRBJ1-2, with D unresolved. The CDR3 is 13 residues long. Germline CDR1 reads SNHLY; CDR2 reads FYNNEI. Trimming shortened V by 4 bases and J by 1 base, and 7 bases separated the two germline ends. The CDR3 here is CASSAVGNYGYTF. CDR3 nucleotides: TGTGCCAGCAGTGCTGTGGGTAACTATGGCTACACCTTC.

This clonotype was recorded at least ten times. This rearrangement joins TRBV11-2 to TRBJ2-4; D remains ambiguous. V lost 0 bases to trimming and J lost 0 bases, with 12 bases between them. This CDR3 spans 17 amino acids. The germline CDR1 and CDR2 sequences are SGHAT and FQNNGV. DNA of the CDR3: TGTGCCAGCAGCTTAGAATTGGGGAAGTTAGCCAAAAACATTCAGTACTTC. As protein: CASSLELGKLAKNIQYF.

A few counts support this clonotype. A much larger clone lies a single base off, so this may be a read error. The chain recombines TRBV24-1 with TRBJ2-7; the D is unclear. CDR1 KGHDR and CDR2 SFDVKD come from the germline V gene. The CDR3 is 13 amino acids. CDR3 in DNA: TGTGCCACCAGTGATTTGCAATACTACGTGCAGTACTTC. Translation: CATSDLQYYVQYF.

Turning to this clonotype: A read error is possible here, since a much larger clone lies one base away. This chain uses TRBV6-1 with TRBJ2-7; the D is unclear. V was clipped by 0 bases and J by 3 bases, with 3 bases between them. Germline-derived CDR1 and CDR2 are MNHNS and SASEGT. The CDR3 sequence is 12 residues long. The CDR3 region is CASSEAGYEQYF. The CDR3 DNA reads as TGTGCCAGCAGTGAAGCGGGCTACGAGCAGTACTTC.

In regard to this clonotype: A read error is possible here, since a much larger clone lies one base away. This sequence joins TRBV6-1 and TRBJ2-7; D not resolved. Per germline, CDR1 MNHNS and CDR2 SASEGT. V lost 1 base and J lost 0, with 16 bases in between. This CDR3 comprises 17 residues. This CDR3 reads CASSEGIKAASSYEQYF. DNA for the CDR3: TGTGCCAGCAGTGAAGGAATTAAGGCGGCCAGCTCCTACGAGCAGTACTTC.

This clonotype occurred a few times. The chain employs TRBV3-1 and TRBJ2-3; TRBD2 matches 10 bases. V shed 5 bases and J 5 bases; nucleotides not matched to a gene: 7. Germline V gives CDR1 LGHDT, CDR2 YNNKEL (reference sequence). The CDR3 loop spans 15 amino acids. The CDR3 DNA sequence: TGTGCCAGCAGCTTACGGGTAGCGGGAGGAGATACGCAGTATTTT. Its translation: CASSLRVAGGDTQYF.

The V gene is TRBV28, the J gene TRBJ2-1, with D perhaps TRBD1 (6 bases). The germline V and J ends were trimmed by 8 bases and 5 bases, with 19 bases remaining between them. Germline V gene data show CDR1 as MDHEN and CDR2 as SYDVKM. The CDR3 runs 15 residues. The CDR3 sequence is CASGWTGTHDNEQFF. CDR3 sequence (DNA): TGTGCCAGCGGGTGGACCGGGACACACGACAATGAGCAGTTCTTC.

In this sample, this clonotype turned up many times. V gene TRBV2 combines with J gene TRBJ2-2; D might be TRBD2 (6 bases). There are 14 residues in the CDR3. Germline CDR1 reads SNHLY; CDR2 reads FYNNEI. V shed 8 bases and J shed 5 bases, with 15 bases lying between them. CDR3 nucleotide sequence: TGTGCCAGCCCCGAGGGCCGGGGGACCGGGGAGCTGTTTTTT. It yields the protein CASPEGRGTGELFF.